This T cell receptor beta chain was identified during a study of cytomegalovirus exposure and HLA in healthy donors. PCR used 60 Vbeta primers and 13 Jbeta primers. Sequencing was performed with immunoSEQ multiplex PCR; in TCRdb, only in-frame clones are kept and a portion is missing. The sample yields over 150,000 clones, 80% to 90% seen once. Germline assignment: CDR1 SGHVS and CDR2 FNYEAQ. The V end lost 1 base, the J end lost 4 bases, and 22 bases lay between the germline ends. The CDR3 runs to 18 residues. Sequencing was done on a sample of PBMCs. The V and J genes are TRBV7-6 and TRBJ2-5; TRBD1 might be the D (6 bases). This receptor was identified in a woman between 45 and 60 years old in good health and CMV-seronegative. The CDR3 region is CASSLVDWRYGQTETQYF. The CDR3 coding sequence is TGTGCCAGCAGCTTAGTTGATTGGCGGTATGGACAGACAGAGACCCAGTACTTC.